Listed below are T cell receptor beta chains from one sample, sequenced in a study of cytotoxic CD8 clonotypes in ibrutinib-treated CLL. Method: immunoSEQ multiplex PCR; TCRdb's copy keeps in-frame clones and lacks some. The data hold more than 110,000 clones, with approximately 80% observed a single time. Specimen: PBMCs, collected after 36 months of ibrutinib treatment. All receptors derive from a human donor with chronic lymphocytic leukemia. The CDR3 runs from the conserved cysteine through the conserved F or W. D genes are given only for firm matches. Part of the rows lack a size; the others show once, few, many or a class for expanded clones.

D	length	V	J	size	CDR3	DNA
NA	14	TRBV5-1	TRBJ1-1	NA	CASSLGQGYTEAFF	TGCGCCAGCAGCTTGGGGCAGGGGTACACTGAAGCTTTCTTT
TRBD1	14	TRBV27	TRBJ1-1	NA	CASSFRTGNTEAFF	TGTGCCAGCAGTTTTAGGACAGGGAACACTGAAGCTTTCTTT
NA	15	TRBV4-1	TRBJ2-2	NA	CASSQGITNTGELFF	TGCGCCAGCAGCCAAGGCATTACTAACACCGGGGAGCTGTTTTTT
NA	15	TRBV29-1	TRBJ1-1	NA	CSVPRTGIRNTEAFF	TGCAGCGTCCCGCGGACGGGCATCCGGAACACTGAAGCTTTCTTT
NA	15	TRBV1	TRBJ2-7	once	CTSSSRTVTHYEQYF	TGCACCAGCAGCTCCCGGACGGTAACCCACTACGAGCAGTACTTC
TRBD2	15	TRBV27	TRBJ2-5	NA	CASSSGTRGTETQYF	TGTGCCAGCAGTTCCGGGACTAGGGGCACCGAGACCCAGTACTTC
NA	15	TRBV4-1	TRBJ2-2	few	CASSQELTGPGELFF	TGCGCCAGCAGCCAAGAATTGACGGGGCCCGGGGAGCTGTTTTTT
TRBD1	15	TRBV28	TRBJ2-2	NA	CASSFGTVNTGELFF	TGTGCCAGCAGTTTCGGGACAGTGAACACCGGGGAGCTGTTTTTT
NA	17	TRBV2	TRBJ2-3	NA	CASSEQGTLTSTDTQYF	TGTGCCAGCAGTGAGCAGGGGACCCTTACTAGCACAGATACGCAGTATTTT
TRBD2	15	TRBV6-4	TRBJ2-1	NA	CASSVAGEGYNEQFF	TGTGCCAGCAGCGTAGCGGGAGAGGGCTACAATGAGCAGTTCTTC
NA	11	TRBV20-1	TRBJ2-1	NA	CSAKLYGEQFF	TGCAGTGCCAAGCTCTATGGGGAGCAGTTCTTC
NA	12	TRBV6-5	TRBJ2-5	once	CASSLTWETQYF	TGTGCCAGCAGTTTGACCTGGGAGACCCAGTACTTC
TRBD2	14	TRBV29-1	TRBJ2-3	NA	CSVAGLAATDTQYF	TGCAGCGTCGCGGGACTAGCGGCCACAGATACGCAGTATTTT
NA	16	TRBV4-1	TRBJ1-1	NA	CASSPRVATGNTEAFF	TGCGCCAGCAGCCCGCGGGTTGCGACAGGGAACACTGAAGCTTTCTTT
TRBD2	16	TRBV5-1	TRBJ2-1	NA	CASSSPGAGSYNEQFF	TGCGCCAGCAGCTCTCCGGGAGCGGGGTCCTACAATGAGCAGTTCTTC
NA	15	TRBV11-2	TRBJ1-4	NA	CASSRTRSFNEKLFF	TGTGCCAGCAGCCGGACTAGGTCTTTTAATGAAAAACTGTTTTTT
NA	13	TRBV5-6	TRBJ1-1	NA	CASSLFGSRACFF	TGTGCCAGCAGCTTGTTCGGGAGTCGGGCTTGTTTTTTT
NA	16	TRBV15	TRBJ1-3	many	CATSRVAESSGNTIYF	TGTGCCACCAGCAGAGTGGCAGAGAGCTCTGGAAACACCATATATTTT
NA	16	TRBV14	TRBJ2-1	NA	CASSQDTRGRSNEQFF	TGTGCCAGCAGCCAAGATACTAGAGGGCGGAGCAATGAGCAGTTCTTC
NA	14	TRBV6-5	TRBJ1-3	NA	CASSYGFSGNTIYF	TGTGCCAGCAGTTACGGCTTCTCTGGAAACACCATATATTTT
NA	13	TRBV19	TRBJ2-2	NA	CATKRSSTGELFF	TGTGCCACTAAACGATCCAGCACCGGGGAGCTGTTTTTT
TRBD1	15	TRBV2	TRBJ1-2	few	CASSNDGTGIYGYTF	TGTGCCAGCAGTAATGACGGGACAGGGATCTATGGCTACACCTTC
NA	15	TRBV30	TRBJ1-5	NA	CAWSPENSLNQPQHF	TGTGCCTGGAGCCCAGAGAACAGCTTAAATCAGCCCCAGCATTTT
TRBD1	15	TRBV4-1	TRBJ2-3	NA	CASSVRDSRTDTQYF	TGCGCCAGCAGCGTCCGGGACAGCCGCACAGATACGCAGTATTTT
NA	15	TRBV11-2	TRBJ2-5	NA	CASSPGWNQPETQYF	TGTGCCAGCAGCCCCGGGTGGAATCAACCAGAGACCCAGTACTTC
NA	13	TRBV5-1	TRBJ1-5	NA	CASRTEINQPQHF	TGCGCCAGCCGGACGGAGATCAATCAGCCCCAGCATTTT
TRBD1	15	TRBV6-6	TRBJ2-1	NA	CASSYRQGYDNEQFF	TGTGCCAGCAGTTACCGACAGGGGTACGACAATGAGCAGTTCTTC
NA	14	TRBV29-1	TRBJ2-1	NA	CSVEGWSSYNEQFF	TGCAGCGTTGAGGGGTGGAGCTCCTACAATGAGCAGTTCTTC
NA	16	TRBV11-3	TRBJ2-2	NA	CASSLNTGTTHGKLFF	TGTGCCAGCAGCTTAAACACCGGGACGACACACGGAAAGCTGTTTTTT
TRBD2	14	TRBV5-4	TRBJ2-7	NA	CASSRTSGFYEQYF	TGTGCCAGCAGCCGCACTAGCGGGTTCTACGAGCAGTACTTC
NA	13	TRBV9	TRBJ1-3	few	CASSPGFGNTIYF	TGTGCCAGCAGTCCAGGATTTGGAAACACCATATATTTT
TRBD1	14	TRBV5-1	TRBJ2-7	NA	CASSSYGQAYEQYF	TGCGCCAGCAGCAGCTATGGACAGGCCTACGAGCAGTACTTC
TRBD1	13	TRBV7-9	TRBJ1-6	NA	CASSPPDRVPLHF	TGTGCCAGCAGCCCGCCAGACAGGGTGCCCCTCCACTTT
NA	14	TRBV6-1	TRBJ1-1	NA	CASSDQGGYTEAFF	TGTGCCAGCAGTGACCAGGGTGGATACACTGAAGCTTTCTTT
NA	15	TRBV6-5	TRBJ1-1	NA	CASSYEGRVNTEAFF	TGTGCCAGCAGTTACGAGGGACGGGTGAACACTGAAGCTTTCTTT
NA	13	TRBV29-1	TRBJ1-3	NA	CSVATGSGNTIYF	TGCAGCGTTGCTACAGGCTCTGGAAACACCATATATTTT
NA	14	TRBV11-2	TRBJ1-1	NA	CASSLLELNTEAFF	TGTGCCAGCAGCTTATTAGAACTGAACACTGAAGCTTTCTTT
TRBD1	14	TRBV11-2	TRBJ2-3	NA	CASSFTGGTDTQYF	TGTGCCAGCAGTTTTACAGGGGGCACAGATACGCAGTATTTT
NA	13	TRBV4-2	TRBJ2-5	once	CASSQEGVETQYF	TGTGCCAGCAGCCAAGAGGGCGTTGAGACCCAGTACTTC
TRBD1	15	TRBV5-6	TRBJ1-1	NA	CASSFWVGQGTEAFF	TGTGCCAGCAGCTTTTGGGTCGGACAGGGGACTGAAGCTTTCTTT
NA	13	TRBV4-1	TRBJ2-7	NA	CASSQKGVYEQYF	TGCGCCAGCAGCCAAAAAGGGGTCTACGAGCAGTACTTC
TRBD1	16	TRBV14	TRBJ1-1	NA	CASSRSGQGAYTEAFF	TGTGCCAGCAGCCGAAGTGGACAGGGAGCTTACACTGAAGCTTTCTTT
NA	11	TRBV30	TRBJ2-7	few	CAWITGYEQYF	TGTGCCTGGATCACAGGGTACGAGCAGTACTTC
NA	16	TRBV5-8	TRBJ2-6	NA	CASTPFPLSGANVLTF	TGTGCCAGCACCCCTTTCCCTTTATCTGGGGCCAACGTCCTGACTTTC
NA	16	TRBV27	TRBJ1-5	NA	CASSLYGTSGHQPQHF	TGTGCCAGCAGTCTATATGGGACATCAGGCCATCAGCCCCAGCATTTT
TRBD2	17	TRBV30	TRBJ2-3	NA	CAWSVGSSGSVTDTQYF	TGTGCCTGGAGTGTAGGGTCTAGCGGGAGTGTCACAGATACGCAGTATTTT
NA	15	TRBV6-5	TRBJ2-7	few	CASSKKATFLYEQYF	TGTGCCAGCAGTAAAAAGGCGACGTTTCTCTACGAGCAGTACTTC
NA	13	TRBV7-2	TRBJ2-7	few	CASSFEASYEQYF	TGTGCCAGCAGCTTTGAGGCCTCCTACGAGCAGTACTTC
NA	15	TRBV6-6	TRBJ1-6	few	CASSYSAAGAPPLHF	TGTGCCAGCAGTTACTCGGCTGCGGGGGCACCACCCCTCCACTTT
NA	12	TRBV6-5	TRBJ2-3	NA	CASSYGPDTQYF	TGTGCCAGCAGTTACGGACCAGATACGCAGTATTTT
TRBD2	16	TRBV10-3	TRBJ2-7	NA	CAISPGPAGDPTEQYF	TGTGCCATCAGCCCTGGACCGGCGGGAGATCCCACCGAGCAGTACTTC
NA	14	TRBV18	TRBJ1-1	few	CASSPQPSGADAFF	TGTGCCAGCTCACCACAGCCATCAGGGGCGGACGCTTTCTTT
TRBD1	17	TRBV10-3	TRBJ2-7	NA	CAISESRSGTGTYEQYF	TGTGCCATCAGTGAGTCCCGCTCCGGGACAGGGACCTACGAGCAGTACTTC
NA	14	TRBV5-4	TRBJ2-2	NA	CASSSRGETGELFF	TGTGCCAGCAGCTCCCGGGGAGAAACCGGGGAGCTGTTTTTT
TRBD1	14	TRBV18	TRBJ1-3	NA	CASSPGTAGNTIYF	TGTGCCAGCTCTCCCGGGACAGCTGGAAACACCATATATTTT
TRBD1	16	TRBV6-6	TRBJ1-5	NA	CASSGQVGRWDQPQHF	TGTGCCAGCAGTGGACAGGTCGGGCGTTGGGATCAGCCCCAGCATTTT
NA	13	TRBV13	TRBJ1-1	NA	CASSRTVGVEAFF	TGTGCCAGCAGCAGGACCGTCGGAGTGGAGGCTTTCTTT